Given below is one T cell receptor beta chain in context. According to the study, TCR beta libraries were built with iRepertoire HTBI primers and CDR3-region Arm-PCR. Using its own MiXCR run on the multiplex PCR reads, TCRdb lists one record per CDR3 protein. The table includes some 250,000 distinct CDR3 sequences, approximately 20% detected once. This entry comes from a study of regulatory T cells in long-lasting Graves disease. Time point meaning: newly diagnosed GD, antithyroid drugs for less than 3 months. RNA extracted from PBMCs served as the sequencing template. Trimming removed 4 bases at V and 5 bases at J, with 15 bases between. This CDR3 contains 14 residues. Germline V CDR1 and CDR2: MDHEN, SYDVKM. These records were also assigned to another study, of T cells in Graves' hyperthyroidism and ophthalmopathy.

The clonotype originates from a woman in her 30s with Graves disease. Here the sequenced sample was peripheral blood mononuclear cells (PBMCs), taken at new diagnosis, from a patient treated with antithyroid drugs. The chain couples TRBV28 to TRBJ2-7; D might be TRBD1 or TRBD2, each matching 5 bases. CDR3 DNA: TGTGCCAGCAGTTCACCCCCCCGGGGCCACGAGCAGTACTTC. It codes for CASSSPPRGHEQYF.